Listed here are 29 T cell receptor beta chains from one sample, sequenced in a study of CD4 T cells in relation to SARS-CoV-2 and coronaviruses. Using immunoSEQ multiplex PCR, the repertoire was profiled, and TCRdb retains in-frame clones only, with some absent. Of approximately 60,000 clones listed, just over 90% are singletons. What was sequenced was naive CD4+ T cells from PBMCs. Subset of the sample: naive CD4+ T cells isolated by negative enrichment. All receptors come from an adult with COVID-19.

This rearrangement joins TRBV5-1 to TRBJ2-7; 8 bases are a match to TRBD2. The J segment lost 0 bases and the V segment lost 0 bases, leaving 8 bases of the junction unmatched. This CDR3 is built from 17 residues. Germline values: CDR1 SGHRS, CDR2 YFSETQ. CDR3 sequence: CASSLVKITSGSYEQYF. For the CDR3, the DNA is TGCGCCAGCAGCTTGGTCAAGATTACTAGCGGCTCCTACGAGCAGTACTTC.

This rearrangement joins TRBV3-1 (or the pseudogene TRBV3-2) to TRBJ2-3; D is ambiguous. Trimming left V 0 bases short and J 4 bases short, with 5 bases between. CDR3 size: 13 residues. Germline CDR1 and CDR2: LGHDT and YNNKEL (reference sequence). CDR3 sequence reads: CASSQERSDTQYF. Here the CDR3 DNA reads TGTGCCAGCAGCCAAGAGAGGTCAGATACGCAGTATTTT.

J is TRBJ2-3 and V is TRBV3-1 (or the pseudogene TRBV3-2); no reliable D call. This CDR3 has 14 amino acids. With 0 bases removed from V and 1 base from J, the gap between germline ends came to 5 bases. Germline lookup yields CDR1 LGHDT and CDR2 YNNKEL (reference sequence). CDR3: CASSQDWGTDTQYF. CDR3 nucleotides: TGTGCCAGCAGCCAAGATTGGGGCACAGATACGCAGTATTTT.

The chain combines TRBV28 with TRBJ2-3; D gene ambiguous. V was cut by 3 bases and J by 5 bases, with 6 bases left in between. The CDR3 contains 12 residues. Germline CDR1 reads MDHEN; CDR2 reads SYDVKM. Written as DNA, the CDR3 is TGTGCCAGCAGTTTGAGGAAAGATACGCAGTATTTT. Encoded protein: CASSLRKDTQYF.

This chain connects TRBV27 to TRBJ2-7; the match to TRBD1 covers 10 bases. The CDR3 contains 14 residues. Losses at the gene ends were 7 bases for V and 3 bases for J; bases not matched to a gene: 6. CDR1 and CDR2 (germline): MNHEY, SMNVEV (reference sequence). CDR3 nucleotides: TGTGCCAGCAATTCAAGGACAGGGGGCTACGAGCAGTACTTC. Its protein product is CASNSRTGGYEQYF.

The rearrangement uses TRBV6-5 and TRBJ1-1; no clear D. CDR3 length: 14 residues. Germline V gene lookup returns CDR1 MNHEY and CDR2 SVGAGI. V was shortened by 6 bases and J by 0 bases, with 11 bases between the two germline ends. The CDR3: CASRTGRMNTEAFF. CDR3 nucleotides: TGTGCCAGCAGAACTGGACGGATGAACACTGAAGCTTTCTTT.

This clone was counted a single time. The chain employs TRBV6-6 and TRBJ1-1; D possibly corresponds to TRBD1 (5 bases). Per germline, CDR1 MNHNY and CDR2 SVGAGI (reference sequence). Trimming cost V 0 bases and J 4 bases, with 9 bases left between them. The CDR3 is 14 amino acids. In DNA form, the CDR3 reads TGTGCCAGCAGTTACTCGGGGGGAAGCACTGAAGCTTTCTTT. It codes for CASSYSGGSTEAFF.

This chain uses TRBV19 with TRBJ2-1, with 12 bases lining up with TRBD2. Germline V gene sequence: CDR1 LNHDA, CDR2 SQIVND (reference sequence). Trimming took 5 bases from V and 9 from J; bases not matched to a gene: 5. The CDR3 consists of 14 residues. The CDR3 here is CASSRLAGEGEQFF. The DNA of the CDR3 is TGTGCCAGTAGTCGACTAGCGGGAGAGGGTGAGCAGTTCTTC.

The V and J genes are TRBV5-1 and TRBJ2-1; 7 nucleotides match TRBD2. The V segment lost 0 bases and the J segment 9 bases; nucleotides outside the gene matches: 9. The CDR3 runs 15 residues. From germline, CDR1 is SGHRS and CDR2 YFSETQ. The CDR3 coding sequence is TGCGCCAGCAGCTTGGACGGACTAGACGGTAGTGAGCAGTTCTTC. Protein: CASSLDGLDGSEQFF.

The J gene is TRBJ2-1, the V gene TRBV7-9; TRBD2 matches at 7 bases. Germline CDR1 SEHNR, CDR2 FQNEAQ (reference sequence). V was clipped by 5 bases and J by 8 bases; unmatched bases: 9. This CDR3 has 14 residues. The DNA of the CDR3 is TGTGCCAGCAGCAAGGCGACTAGCCCGGATGAGCAGTTCTTC. This sequence encodes CASSKATSPDEQFF.

The chain is built from TRBV6-1 and TRBJ1-2; unclear D gene. The germline gives CDR1 MNHNS, CDR2 SASEGT. Trimming took off 2 bases at V and 4 bases at J, with 2 bases between the two ends. CDR3 length: 11 residues. DNA of the CDR3: TGTGCCAGCAGTGAACTCTATGGCTACACCTTC. This gives the protein CASSELYGYTF.

The CDR3 bases are TGTGCCAGCAGTTACCCGGGACTAGCGGGAACGTTCTTC. Its translation: CASSYPGLAGTFF. The chain employs TRBV6-2 or TRBV6-3 and TRBJ2-1, with 13 nucleotides matching TRBD2. The CDR3 runs to 13 residues. The germline V gene encodes CDR1 MNHEY and CDR2 SVGEGT. J lost 15 bases, V lost 2 bases, and 4 bases had no gene match.

In regard to this clone: Different DNA sequences within this sample yield the same CDR3. The V and J genes are TRBV18 and TRBJ2-5; no firm D call. The germline V gene has CDR1 KGHSH and CDR2 LQKENI. This CDR3 is built from 11 residues. V was cut by 6 bases and J by 4 bases, with 6 bases left in between. The CDR3 loop is CASSLRETQYF. For the CDR3, the DNA is TGTGCCAGCTCGCTACGAGAGACCCAGTACTTC.

The V gene is TRBV4-1, the J gene TRBJ1-4; 7 bases line up with TRBD1. This CDR3 contains 15 residues. Per germline, CDR1 MGHRA and CDR2 YSYEKL. J gave up 8 bases and V 2 bases, and 8 bases lay outside the gene matches. Here the CDR3 DNA reads TGCGCCAGCAGCCAATCAGACAGGGCTGGCGAAAAACTGTTTTTT. It translates to CASSQSDRAGEKLFF.

The rearrangement joins TRBV3-1 (or the pseudogene TRBV3-2) to TRBJ2-2; 9 bases line up with TRBD2. The germline CDR1 and CDR2 sequences are LGHDT and YNNKEL (reference sequence). This CDR3 contains 12 residues. The CDR3 spells CASGRYTGELFF. The CDR3 DNA sequence: TGTGCGAGCGGGAGGTACACCGGGGAGCTGTTTTTT.

This chain joins TRBV4-2 and TRBJ2-5; weak D call: TRBD2 (6 bases). The CDR3 has 13 amino acids. Germline CDR1 LGHNA, CDR2 YNFKEQ. V shed 7 bases and J shed 5 bases, with 14 bases lying between them. The CDR3 DNA follows: TGTGCCAGCAAAATGGCGGGATGGGAGACCCAGTACTTC. This codes for CASKMAGWETQYF.

This chain joins TRBV9 and TRBJ2-4; 16 positions agree with TRBD2. This CDR3 region has 17 residues. The germline V gene encodes CDR1 SGDLS and CDR2 YYNGEE. V lost 4 bases and J lost 6; bases outside the gene matches: 7. CDR3 nucleotide sequence: TGTGCCAGCAGCCCGGGACTAGCGGGAGGGCACGGAAACATTCAGTACTTC. It encodes CASSPGLAGGHGNIQYF.

CDR3 sequence: CASSPGTDGNTIYF. CDR3 nucleotides: TGTGCCAGCTCACCGGGGACAGATGGAAACACCATATATTTT. V usage is TRBV18 and J usage is TRBJ1-3, with 7 bases fitting TRBD1. The V segment lost 3 bases and the J segment 3 bases; nucleotides outside the gene matches: 2. This CDR3 is 14 amino acids long. The V gene's germline CDR1 is KGHSH and CDR2 LQKENI.

V and J are TRBV5-1 and TRBJ1-1; 7 nucleotides match TRBD1. Germline CDR1 reads SGHRS; CDR2 reads YFSETQ. This CDR3 comprises 14 residues. V was pared by 2 bases and J by 4 bases, with 5 bases of the junction left unmatched. The CDR3 coding sequence is TGCGCCAGCAGCTTAAAGACAGGGACCACTGAAGCTTTCTTT. Protein: CASSLKTGTTEAFF.

The chain combines TRBV28 with TRBJ2-7; 9 nucleotides align to TRBD1. The germline CDR1 and CDR2 sequences are MDHEN and SYDVKM. There are 15 residues in the CDR3. V shed 6 bases and J 3 bases; nucleotides not matched to a gene: 9. The CDR3, as DNA: TGTGCCAGCAGCGGCTTTAAGGGACAGGGCTACGAGCAGTACTTC. It translates to CASSGFKGQGYEQYF.

The chain links TRBV18 to TRBJ2-5; 8 bases are shared with TRBD1. The CDR3 sequence is 14 residues long. CDR1 KGHSH and CDR2 LQKENI come from the germline V gene. V lost 4 bases and J lost 3; bases outside the gene matches: 4. CDR3 nucleotide sequence: TGTGCCAGCTCACGAAACAGGGGGGAAGAGACCCAGTACTTC. The encoded protein is CASSRNRGEETQYF.

The chain uses TRBV5-1 and TRBJ1-2; D call uncertain. The CDR3 consists of 15 residues. V dropped 2 bases and J dropped 5 bases, with 16 bases sitting between them. CDR1 is SGHRS, CDR2 YFSETQ, per germline. CDR3 amino acids: CASSFPNRESYGYTF. The CDR3 region has the DNA TGCGCCAGCAGCTTCCCCAACAGAGAATCTTATGGCTACACCTTC.

The genes are TRBV3-1 (or the pseudogene TRBV3-2) and TRBJ2-1; TRBD2 matches 9 bases. In germline, CDR1 is LGHDT, CDR2 YNNKEL (reference sequence). The CDR3 is 17 amino acids. Trimming at V came to 3 bases and at J to 2 bases, leaving 8 bases not matched to a gene. The CDR3 DNA sequence: TGTGCCAGCAGCCAGACCTTAGCGGGAGCCACCTACAATGAGCAGTTCTTC. This translates into CASSQTLAGATYNEQFF.

Only one count was recorded for this clone. The chain has TRBV2 and TRBJ1-4; 7 nucleotides line up with TRBD1. This CDR3 spans 17 amino acids. From germline, CDR1 is SNHLY and CDR2 FYNNEI. Trimming at V came to 9 bases and at J to 8 bases, leaving 21 bases not matched to a gene. CDR3 nucleotide sequence: TGTGCCAGTGGCCTGGTTAGGACGACAGGGTCGGGGGAAAAACTGTTTTTT. Amino acid sequence: CASGLVRTTGSGEKLFF.

The chain links TRBV18 to TRBJ1-3; D perhaps matches TRBD1 (6 bases). CDR3 length equals 15 residues. Trimming shortened V by 6 bases and J by 1 base, and 13 bases separated the two germline ends. CDR1 and CDR2 (germline): KGHSH, LQKENI. The CDR3 DNA reads as TGTGCCAGCTCTCCCGACAGGTGGTCTGGAAACACCATATATTTT. As protein: CASSPDRWSGNTIYF.

This chain uses TRBV9 with TRBJ2-5; D may be TRBD1 or TRBD2 (5 bases each). V was cut by 0 bases and J by 2 bases, with 11 bases left in between. Germline CDR1 is SGDLS and CDR2 is YYNGEE. CDR3 length: 15 residues. CDR3 bases: TGTGCCAGCAGCGTAGCAGGTGGGACGCAAGAGACCCAGTACTTC. Its translation: CASSVAGGTQETQYF.

V is TRBV29-1 and J is TRBJ2-1, with 10 bases that match TRBD2. CDR1 is SQVTM and CDR2 is ANQGSEA in the germline V gene. CDR3 size: 14 residues. Trimming removed 5 bases from V and 1 base from J; junction bases left unmatched: 2. The CDR3 region is CSVQLAGSYNEQFF. CDR3 nucleotides: TGCAGCGTTCAACTAGCGGGATCCTACAATGAGCAGTTCTTC.

The chain employs TRBV18 and TRBJ1-4; D ambiguous. Trimming removed 5 bases from V and 6 bases from J, with 10 bases in between. The CDR3 has 13 residues. The germline V gene has CDR1 KGHSH and CDR2 LQKENI. The CDR3: CASSGLLDEKLFF. The CDR3 DNA sequence: TGTGCCAGCTCAGGGCTGTTGGATGAAAAACTGTTTTTT.

The V call is TRBV6-5, the J call TRBJ1-5, with TRBD1 identical over 9 bases. Germline-derived CDR1 and CDR2 are MNHEY and SVGAGI. The CDR3 contains 15 residues. J lost 5 bases, V lost 6 bases, and 8 bases had no gene match. CDR3 protein: CASSRTRDRDQPQHF. CDR3 bases: TGTGCCAGCAGCCGAACCCGGGACAGGGATCAGCCCCAGCATTTT.